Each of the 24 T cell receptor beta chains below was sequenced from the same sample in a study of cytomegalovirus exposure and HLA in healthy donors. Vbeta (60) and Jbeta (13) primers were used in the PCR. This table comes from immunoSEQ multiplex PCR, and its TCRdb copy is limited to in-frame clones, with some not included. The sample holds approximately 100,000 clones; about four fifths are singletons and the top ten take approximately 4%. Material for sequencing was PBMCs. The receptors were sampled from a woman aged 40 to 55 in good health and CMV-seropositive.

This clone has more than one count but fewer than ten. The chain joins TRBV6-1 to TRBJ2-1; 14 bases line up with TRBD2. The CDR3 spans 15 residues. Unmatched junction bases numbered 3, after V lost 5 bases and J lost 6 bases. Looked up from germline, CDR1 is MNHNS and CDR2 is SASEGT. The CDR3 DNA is TGTGCCAGCAGTAAGACTAGCGGGAGGGGCAATGAGCAGTTCTTC. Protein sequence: CASSKTSGRGNEQFF.

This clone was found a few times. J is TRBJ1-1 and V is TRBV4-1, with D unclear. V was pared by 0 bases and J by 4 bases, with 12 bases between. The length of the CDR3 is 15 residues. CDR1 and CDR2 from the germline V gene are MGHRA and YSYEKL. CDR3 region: CASSQEKEEVTEAFF. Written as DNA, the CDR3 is TGCGCCAGCAGCCAAGAGAAGGAGGAGGTCACTGAAGCTTTCTTT.

CDR3 region: CASGLGQGNYGYTF. The CDR3 DNA reads as TGTGCTAGTGGTTTGGGACAGGGAAACTATGGCTACACCTTC. The V call is TRBV12-5, the J call TRBJ1-2, with 7 bases aligning to TRBD1. This CDR3 contains 14 residues. Germline assignment: CDR1 LGHNT and CDR2 FRNRAP. The V segment lost 1 base and the J segment 2 bases; nucleotides outside the gene matches: 1.

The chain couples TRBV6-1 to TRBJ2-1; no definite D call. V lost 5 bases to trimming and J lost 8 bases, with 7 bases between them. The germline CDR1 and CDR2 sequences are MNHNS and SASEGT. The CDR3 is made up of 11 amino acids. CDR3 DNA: TGTGCCAGCAGTTCTCGCGATGAGCAGTTCTTC. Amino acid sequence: CASSSRDEQFF.

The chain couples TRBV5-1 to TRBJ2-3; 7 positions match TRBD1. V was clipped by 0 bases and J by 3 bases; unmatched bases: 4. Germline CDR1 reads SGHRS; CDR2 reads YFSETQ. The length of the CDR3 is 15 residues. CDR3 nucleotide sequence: TGCGCCAGCAGCTTGGGACAGGGAGTTACAGATACGCAGTATTTT. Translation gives CASSLGQGVTDTQYF. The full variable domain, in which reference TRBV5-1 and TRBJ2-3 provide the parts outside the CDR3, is KAGVTQTPRYLIKTRGQQVTLSCSPISGHRSVSWYQQTPGQGLQFLFEYFSETQRNKGNFPGRFSGRQFSNSRSEMNVSTLELGDSALYLCASSLGQGVTDTQYFGPGTRLTVL.

The CDR3 DNA reads TGCGCCAGCAGCCCGCGTCAAGAGAACTATGGCTACACCTTC. It codes for CASSPRQENYGYTF. The V gene is TRBV5-1, the J gene TRBJ1-2; D is ambiguous. The germline V gene has CDR1 SGHRS and CDR2 YFSETQ. The CDR3 loop spans 14 amino acids. Trimming stripped 4 bases from V and 2 bases from J, with 12 bases between.

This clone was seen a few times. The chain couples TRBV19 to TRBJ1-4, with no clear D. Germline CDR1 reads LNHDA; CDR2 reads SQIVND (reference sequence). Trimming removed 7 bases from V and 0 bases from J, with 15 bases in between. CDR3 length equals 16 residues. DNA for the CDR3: TGTGCCAGTATCGGCAGCCCGACTTCAACTAATGAAAAACTGTTTTTT. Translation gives CASIGSPTSTNEKLFF.

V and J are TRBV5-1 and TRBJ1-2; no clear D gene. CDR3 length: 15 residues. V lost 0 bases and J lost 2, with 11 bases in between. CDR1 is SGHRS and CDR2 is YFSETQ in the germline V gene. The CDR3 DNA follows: TGCGCCAGCAGCTTGGCCAAGGCGGAAAACTATGGCTACACCTTC. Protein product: CASSLAKAENYGYTF.

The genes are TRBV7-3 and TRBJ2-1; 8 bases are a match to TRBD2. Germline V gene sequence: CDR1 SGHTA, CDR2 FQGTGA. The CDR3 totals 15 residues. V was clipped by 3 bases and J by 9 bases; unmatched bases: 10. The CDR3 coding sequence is TGTGCCAGCAGCTTGGTACGGGAGGGCAAGGGTGAGCAGTTCTTC. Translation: CASSLVREGKGEQFF.

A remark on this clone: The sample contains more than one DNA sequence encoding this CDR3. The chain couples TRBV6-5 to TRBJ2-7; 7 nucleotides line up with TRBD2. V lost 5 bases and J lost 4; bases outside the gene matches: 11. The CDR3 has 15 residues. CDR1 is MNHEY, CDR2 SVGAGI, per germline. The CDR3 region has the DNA TGTGCCAGCAGTAAGGTGGGCGGGAGTGAGTACGAGCAGTACTTC. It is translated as CASSKVGGSEYEQYF.

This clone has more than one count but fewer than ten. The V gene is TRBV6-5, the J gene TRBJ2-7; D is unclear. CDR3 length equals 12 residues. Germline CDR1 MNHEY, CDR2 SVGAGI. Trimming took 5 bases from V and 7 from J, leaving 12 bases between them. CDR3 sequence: CASSESLVEQYF. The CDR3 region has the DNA TGTGCCAGCAGTGAGTCCCTAGTGGAGCAGTACTTC.

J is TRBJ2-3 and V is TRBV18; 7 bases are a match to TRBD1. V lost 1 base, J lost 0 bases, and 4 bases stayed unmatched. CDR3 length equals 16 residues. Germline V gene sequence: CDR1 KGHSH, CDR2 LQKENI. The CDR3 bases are TGTGCCAGCTCACCACAACAGGGGTCTAGCACAGATACGCAGTATTTT. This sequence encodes CASSPQQGSSTDTQYF.

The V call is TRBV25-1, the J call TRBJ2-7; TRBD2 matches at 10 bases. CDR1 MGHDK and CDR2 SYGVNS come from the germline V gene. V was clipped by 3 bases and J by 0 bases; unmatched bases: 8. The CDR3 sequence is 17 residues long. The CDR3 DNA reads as TGTGCCAGCAGTGATACCGCTAGCGGGAGTCACTCCTACGAGCAGTACTTC. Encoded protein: CASSDTASGSHSYEQYF.

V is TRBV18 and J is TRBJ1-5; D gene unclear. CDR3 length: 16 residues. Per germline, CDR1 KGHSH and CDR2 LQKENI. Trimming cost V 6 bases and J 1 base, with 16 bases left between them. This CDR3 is CASSTGGVGSNQPQHF. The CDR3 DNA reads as TGTGCCAGCTCCACTGGCGGGGTAGGGAGCAATCAGCCCCAGCATTTT.

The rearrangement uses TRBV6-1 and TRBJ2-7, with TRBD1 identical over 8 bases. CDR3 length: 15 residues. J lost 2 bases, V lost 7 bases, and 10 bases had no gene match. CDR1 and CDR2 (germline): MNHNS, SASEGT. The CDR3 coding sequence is TGTGCCAGCAAGTTAGGACAGGGCCTTACCTACGAGCAGTACTTC. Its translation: CASKLGQGLTYEQYF.

The CDR3 nucleotides are TGTGCCAGCAGCTCAGCACAGGGGGCTGACGGTGAAAAACTGTTTTTT. As protein: CASSSAQGADGEKLFF. This chain links TRBV7-6 with TRBJ1-4; TRBD1 aligns across 9 bases. CDR3 length: 16 residues. Germline trimming cut 4 bases from V and 7 bases from J; bases unmatched to any gene: 10. Germline-derived CDR1 and CDR2 are SGHVS and FNYEAQ.

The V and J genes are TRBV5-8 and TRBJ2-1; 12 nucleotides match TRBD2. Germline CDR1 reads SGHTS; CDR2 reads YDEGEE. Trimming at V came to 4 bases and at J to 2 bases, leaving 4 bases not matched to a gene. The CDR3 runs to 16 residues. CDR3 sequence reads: CASSPGTSGPYNEQFF. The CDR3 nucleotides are TGTGCCAGCAGCCCCGGGACTAGCGGGCCCTACAATGAGCAGTTCTTC.

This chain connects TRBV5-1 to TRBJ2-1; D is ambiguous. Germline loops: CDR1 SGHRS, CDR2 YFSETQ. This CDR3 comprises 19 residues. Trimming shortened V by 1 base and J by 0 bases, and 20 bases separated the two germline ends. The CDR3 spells CASSLHAPRLLISYNEQFF. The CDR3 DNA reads TGCGCCAGCAGCTTGCATGCACCGAGACTCCTAATCTCCTACAATGAGCAGTTCTTC.

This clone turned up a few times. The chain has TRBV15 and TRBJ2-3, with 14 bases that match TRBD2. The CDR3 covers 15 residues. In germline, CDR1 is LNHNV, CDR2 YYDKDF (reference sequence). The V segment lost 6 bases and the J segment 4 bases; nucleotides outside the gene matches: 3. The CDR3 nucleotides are TGTGCCACCAGGGAGGGACTAGCGGGAGCAGATACGCAGTATTTT. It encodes CATREGLAGADTQYF.

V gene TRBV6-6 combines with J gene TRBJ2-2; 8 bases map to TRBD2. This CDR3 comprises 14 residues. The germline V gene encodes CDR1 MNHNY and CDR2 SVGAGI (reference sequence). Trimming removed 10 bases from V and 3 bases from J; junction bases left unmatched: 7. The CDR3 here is CAITSGRYTGELFF. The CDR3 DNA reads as TGTGCCATTACTAGCGGACGTTACACCGGGGAGCTGTTTTTT.

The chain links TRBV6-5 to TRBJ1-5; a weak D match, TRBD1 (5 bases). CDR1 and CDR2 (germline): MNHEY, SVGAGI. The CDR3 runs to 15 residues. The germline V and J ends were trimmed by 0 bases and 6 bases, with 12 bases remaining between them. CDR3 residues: CASSYSMGPAQPQHF. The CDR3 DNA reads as TGTGCCAGCAGTTACTCGATGGGGCCCGCTCAGCCCCAGCATTTT.

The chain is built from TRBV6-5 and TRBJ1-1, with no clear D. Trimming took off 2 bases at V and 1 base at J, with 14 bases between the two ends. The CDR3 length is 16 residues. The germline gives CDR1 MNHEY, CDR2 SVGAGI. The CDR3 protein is CASSYRRGSGNTEAFF. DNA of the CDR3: TGTGCCAGCAGTTACAGACGGGGAAGTGGGAACACTGAAGCTTTCTTT.

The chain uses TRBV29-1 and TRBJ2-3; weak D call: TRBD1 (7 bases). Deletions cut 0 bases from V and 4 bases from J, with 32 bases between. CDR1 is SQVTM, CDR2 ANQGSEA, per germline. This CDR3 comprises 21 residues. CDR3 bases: TGCAGCGTTGAAGATTCGCTAGGACAGGAGACTAGTGCGACGGCGGCAGATACGCAGTATTTT. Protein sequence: CSVEDSLGQETSATAADTQYF.

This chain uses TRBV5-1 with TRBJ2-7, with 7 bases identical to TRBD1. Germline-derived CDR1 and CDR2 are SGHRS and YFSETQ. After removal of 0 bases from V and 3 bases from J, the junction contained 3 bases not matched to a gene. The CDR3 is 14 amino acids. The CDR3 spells CASSLETGLYEQYF. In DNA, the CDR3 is TGCGCCAGCAGCTTGGAGACAGGGCTCTACGAGCAGTACTTC.